This TCR beta chain was recovered during a study of metastatic and nonmetastatic thyroid tumors. TCRdb used MiXCR to call clones anew from the PCR reads. The sample lists roughly 10,000 clones; 25% to 30% were seen once. The CDR3 runs 15 residues. The ends were cut back, 8 bases at V and 2 bases at J, with 18 bases in the middle. The germline V gene encodes CDR1 MNHNS and CDR2 SASEGT. Prior to thyroid surgery, none of the patients had received any treatment. This clone has only a few counts. Sequenced: tumor tissue. This TCR was recovered from a female donor with papillary thyroid cancer or a benign thyroid nodule (not recorded which). Some clones in this sample may be carry-over from other donors' samples. The rearrangement links TRBV6-1 to TRBJ1-1; the D gene is possibly TRBD1 (5 bases). The CDR3 region is CASQRDEGLNTEAFF. In DNA form, the CDR3 reads TGTGCCAGCCAAAGGGACGAAGGCTTAAACACTGAAGCTTTCTTT.